The rows below give T cell receptor beta chains drawn from one sample of a study of beta chain features in type 1 diabetes. The repertoire was sequenced with immunoSEQ multiplex PCR; TCRdb's copy has only in-frame clones and lacks some. The sample includes about 160,000 clones, around 8.5% of them seen just once. Sequencing used central memory CD4+ T cells from blood. Receptors were obtained from a man younger than 30 in good health. CDR3s include the opening cysteine and the closing phenylalanine or tryptophan. D genes are given only for firm matches. Size tells how often a clone was seen (once, few, many) or the class of an expanded clone, and some rows leave it out.

v_gene	len	abundance	d_gene	j_gene	CDR3nt	CDR3aa
TRBV9	16	-	-	TRBJ2-1	TGTGCCAGCAGCTCTCGATTACTAGTGGGATACAATGAGCAGTTCTTC	CASSSRLLVGYNEQFF
TRBV5-5	13	few	TRBD1	TRBJ1-6	TGTGCCAGCAGCCGACAGGGGGATTCACCCCTCCACTTT	CASSRQGDSPLHF
TRBV28	16	-	-	TRBJ1-4	TGTGCCAGCAGCCCACACGACGGGACAACTAATGAAAAACTGTTTTTT	CASSPHDGTTNEKLFF
TRBV5-4	14	many	TRBD1	TRBJ2-3	TGTGCCAGCAGCCGACAGGGAAGCACAGATACGCAGTATTTT	CASSRQGSTDTQYF
TRBV27	14	-	TRBD1	TRBJ1-1	TGTGCCAGCAGTATGGGGGACAGGCGCACTGAAGCTTTCTTT	CASSMGDRRTEAFF
TRBV16	14	many	-	TRBJ1-1	TGTGCCAGCAGCCAATCTGGCGGGAACACTGAAGCTTTCTTT	CASSQSGGNTEAFF
TRBV6-5	15	few	-	TRBJ2-7	TGTGCCAGCAGTTCCGACCGTAGGAGCTCCTACGAGCAGTACTTC	CASSSDRRSSYEQYF
TRBV9	13	few	-	TRBJ1-1	TGTGCCAGCAGCCCGACAATGAACACTGAAGCTTTCTTT	CASSPTMNTEAFF
TRBV7-3	15	-	TRBD1	TRBJ1-2	TGTGCCAGCAGCTTCCCAGAGGGGGCCCGGTATGGCTACACCTTC	CASSFPEGARYGYTF
TRBV7-8	15	many	TRBD2	TRBJ2-5	TGTGCCAGCAGCTTATCAGCGGGAGGTCCCTCGACCCAGTACTTC	CASSLSAGGPSTQYF
TRBV6-5	14	few	-	TRBJ2-1	TGTGCCAGCAGTTACGATGGCAGGGGTCTTGGGCAGTTCTTC	CASSYDGRGLGQFF
TRBV4-3	15	few	-	TRBJ2-1	TGCGCCAGCAGCCAAGTACAGGGCTCAATCGATGAGCAGTTCTTC	CASSQVQGSIDEQFF
TRBV30	13	many	-	TRBJ2-7	TGTGCCTGGAGTGTACACAGGGCTTTCGAGCAGTACTTC	CAWSVHRAFEQYF
TRBV28	15	few	-	TRBJ2-5	TGTGCCAGCAACCCACACGGGAGACCACAAGAGACCCAGTACTTC	CASNPHGRPQETQYF
TRBV6-5	14	few	-	TRBJ2-4	TGTGCCAGCAGTTTAAGTGGGGCAGGGAACATTCAGTACTTC	CASSLSGAGNIQYF
TRBV4-3	17	-	-	TRBJ1-5	TGCGCCAGCAGCCCCCACCTCCGGACAAATAGCAATCAGCCCCAGCATTTT	CASSPHLRTNSNQPQHF
TRBV27	13	few	-	TRBJ2-7	TGTGCCAGCAGTTTCGACAGATCCTACGAGCAGTACTTC	CASSFDRSYEQYF
TRBV9	15	few	-	TRBJ2-1	TGTGCCAGCAGTGAAGGCGGGATTACCTACAATGAGCAGTTCTTC	CASSEGGITYNEQFF
TRBV6-1	14	-	TRBD2	TRBJ2-5	TGTGCCAGCAGCCGACTAGCGGGCCAAGAGACCCAGTACTTC	CASSRLAGQETQYF
TRBV9	14	-	TRBD1	TRBJ1-1	TGTGCCAGCAGCAAAACAGGGGGCACGTTAGTAGCTTTCTTT	CASSKTGGTLVAFF
TRBV5-4	16	-	TRBD2	TRBJ2-1	TGTGCCAGCAGCTGGAGCGGGGGGGGTTCCTACAATGAGCAGTTCTTC	CASSWSGGGSYNEQFF
TRBV30	13	many	TRBD1	TRBJ1-2	TGTGCCTGGAGTAAGACAGGGGACTATGGCTACACCTTC	CAWSKTGDYGYTF
TRBV6-6	14	few	TRBD1	TRBJ2-1	TGTGCCAGCAGCTCACCAGGGGGCGGGAATGAGCAGTTCTTC	CASSSPGGGNEQFF
TRBV30	14	-	-	TRBJ1-3	TGTGCCTGGAGGGTTGGGGGGGGCGGGGACACCATATATTTT	CAWRVGGGGDTIYF
TRBV28	14	-	TRBD1	TRBJ2-7	TGTGCCAGCAGTCGGGACAGGGATTTAATATGGCAGTACTTC	CASSRDRDLIWQYF
TRBV6-1	14	-	TRBD1	TRBJ1-1	TGTGCCAGCAGGACAACAGGGGGATGGACTGAAGCTTTCTTT	CASRTTGGWTEAFF
TRBV5-1	14	few	-	TRBJ2-5	TGCGCCAGCAGCTTGGAACAGGGGAGGGAGACCCAGTACTTC	CASSLEQGRETQYF
TRBV7-2	15	few	TRBD1	TRBJ1-2	TGTGCCAGCAGCAAAGGACAGGGGGCGAGCTATGGCTACACCTTC	CASSKGQGASYGYTF
TRBV5-1	13	few	TRBD1	TRBJ2-3	TGCGCCAGCAGCTTACAGGGGGAAGATACGCAGTATTTT	CASSLQGEDTQYF
TRBV5-1	13	-	-	TRBJ1-4	TGCGCCAGCAGCTTGGAAGGGGAAGAAAAACTGTTTTTT	CASSLEGEEKLFF
TRBV9	13	-	TRBD1	TRBJ1-5	TGTGCCAGCAGCCTGGGACAGAATCAGCCCCAGCATTTT	CASSLGQNQPQHF
TRBV7-3	14	few	TRBD2	TRBJ2-1	TGTGCCAGCAGCTTATCTAGCGGGGATGATGAGCAGTTCTTC	CASSLSSGDDEQFF
TRBV30	12	many	TRBD2	TRBJ2-2	TGTGCCTGGGCTAGGACTAGCGGGGAGCTGTTTTTT	CAWARTSGELFF